Following are 32 T cell receptor beta chains from one sample sequenced in a study of blood T cell repertoires in COVID-19. Profiled with immunoSEQ multiplex PCR; TCRdb holds only in-frame clones, not every one. The top ten hold roughly 8.1% of the sample, which has about 180,000 clones, 82% seen once. The sample comprised peripheral blood. These receptors were taken from a woman in her 70s with acute or convalescent COVID-19.

This clone has a handful of counts. CDR3 loop: CASGPNRVLADTQYF. The CDR3 DNA follows: TGTGCCAGTGGGCCCAACCGAGTTCTTGCAGATACGCAGTATTTT. The V call is TRBV19, the J call TRBJ2-3; D remains unclear. Germline V gene data show CDR1 as LNHDA and CDR2 as SQIVND (reference sequence). This CDR3 has 15 residues. V gave up 8 bases and J gave up 4 bases, with 19 bases separating them.

This clone was detected only once. This chain connects TRBV24-1 to TRBJ2-3, with D perhaps TRBD2 (6 bases). CDR3 length: 15 amino acids. V lost 5 bases to trimming and J lost 0 bases, with 11 bases between them. CDR1 is KGHDR, CDR2 SFDVKD, per germline. Here the CDR3 reads CATSAGRYSTDTQYF. CDR3 DNA: TGTGCCACCAGTGCAGGGAGGTATAGCACAGATACGCAGTATTTT.

The chain links TRBV10-3 to TRBJ2-1; weak D call: TRBD2 (6 bases). CDR1 is ENHRY, CDR2 SYGVKD, per germline. CDR3 length: 19 amino acids. Trimming took off 3 bases at V and 6 bases at J, with 27 bases between the two ends. In DNA form, the CDR3 reads TGTGCCATCAGTGATCCCACGTTGGAGGGCTACACGGGTATCAATGAGCAGTTCTTC. It encodes CAISDPTLEGYTGINEQFF.

The V gene is TRBV7-9, the J gene TRBJ1-2; D uncertain. The germline gives CDR1 SEHNR, CDR2 FQNEAQ (reference sequence). CDR3 size: 13 residues. Between the trimmed V and J ends, which lost 5 bases and 6 bases, there was a span of 13 bases. CDR3: CASSTAAGHGYTF. DNA of the CDR3: TGTGCCAGCAGCACCGCCGCGGGCCATGGCTACACCTTC.

The chain's CDR3 is CASTRRDRGPNQPQHF. The CDR3 bases are TGTGCCAGTACACGCCGGGACAGGGGGCCGAATCAGCCCCAGCATTTT. The rearrangement links TRBV19 to TRBJ1-5; 12 bases match TRBD1. The CDR3 is 16 amino acids. Germline CDR1 is LNHDA and CDR2 is SQIVND (reference sequence). The V segment lost 7 bases and the J segment 4 bases; nucleotides outside the gene matches: 8. The variable domain in full, with the rest retrieved from reference TRBV19 and TRBJ1-5, is DGGITQSPKYLFRKEGQNVTLSCEQNLNHDAMYWYRQDPGQGLRLIYYSQIVNDFQKGDIAEGYSVSREKKESFPLTVTSAQKNPTAFYLCASTRRDRGPNQPQHFGDGTRLSIL.

V gene TRBV28 combines with J gene TRBJ2-2, with D perhaps TRBD2 (6 bases). V lost 6 bases and J lost 2, with 19 bases in between. The CDR3 has 17 residues. The germline CDR1 and CDR2 sequences are MDHEN and SYDVKM. The CDR3 protein is CASRRLVGARNTGELFF. The CDR3 DNA is TGTGCCAGCAGGAGACTAGTGGGCGCCCGCAACACCGGGGAGCTGTTTTTT.

The CDR3 region has the DNA TGCGCCAGCAGCTCCCGACTAGCGGGGTTGGATACGCAGTATTTT. Translated, it gives CASSSRLAGLDTQYF. The V and J genes are TRBV5-1 and TRBJ2-3, with 11 nucleotides matching TRBD2. Germline trimming cut 3 bases from V and 6 bases from J; bases unmatched to any gene: 6. CDR3 length: 15 amino acids. CDR1 and CDR2 (germline): SGHRS, YFSETQ.

This clone was seen once. The CDR3 nucleotides are TGTGCCAGCAGCGTTTGGGACAGGGACGAGCAGTACTTC. The encoded protein is CASSVWDRDEQYF. The chain employs TRBV9 and TRBJ2-7; 9 bases fit TRBD1. The ends lost 2 bases at V and 5 bases at J; junction bases unmatched: 2. Germline CDR1 is SGDLS and CDR2 is YYNGEE. CDR3 length equals 13 residues.

The chain has TRBV28 and TRBJ2-1; possible D gene TRBD1, 5 bases. Looked up from germline, CDR1 is MDHEN and CDR2 is SYDVKM. Trimming took 10 bases from V and 10 from J, leaving 11 bases between them. CDR3 length equals 10 residues. The chain's CDR3 is CATSDREQFF. DNA of the CDR3: TGTGCCACCTCTGACAGAGAGCAGTTCTTC. Supplemented by reference TRBV28 and TRBJ2-1, the full variable domain reads DVKVTQSSRYLVKRTGEKVFLECVQDMDHENMFWYRQDPGLGLRLIYFSYDVKMKEKGDIPEGYSVSREKKERFSLILESASTNQTSMYLCATSDREQFFGPGTRLTVL.

This chain connects TRBV7-2 to TRBJ2-2, with D possibly being TRBD1 (6 bases). Germline V gives CDR1 SGHTA, CDR2 FQGNSA. The CDR3 consists of 15 residues. Trimming cost V 4 bases and J 2 bases, with 11 bases left between them. The CDR3 spells CASSSQQGNTGELFF. The CDR3 region has the DNA TGTGCCAGCAGCTCTCAACAGGGAAACACCGGGGAGCTGTTTTTT.

The chain uses TRBV11-2 and TRBJ2-5; TRBD1 agrees at 7 bases. Looked up from germline, CDR1 is SGHAT and CDR2 is FQNNGV. Germline trimming cut 5 bases from V and 3 bases from J; bases unmatched to any gene: 3. The CDR3 length is 13 residues. Here the CDR3 DNA reads TGTGCCAGCAGCCGGGACAGAGAAGAGACCCAGTACTTC. Protein: CASSRDREETQYF.

This rearrangement joins TRBV4-1 to TRBJ2-7; D may be TRBD1 (6 bases). CDR3 size: 15 residues. Germline CDR1 reads MGHRA; CDR2 reads YSYEKL. V lost 4 bases to trimming and J lost 1 base, with 14 bases between them. The CDR3 spells CASSPSGQVSYEQYF. Written as DNA, the CDR3 is TGCGCCAGCAGCCCGTCGGGACAAGTTTCCTACGAGCAGTACTTC.

V and J are TRBV19 and TRBJ2-2; 7 bases map to TRBD1. The V gene's germline CDR1 is LNHDA and CDR2 SQIVND (reference sequence). The CDR3 is 16 residues long. The V and J ends lost 7 bases and 1 base, in that order; junction bases with no gene match: 9. The CDR3 protein is CASINRGDLNTGELFF. CDR3 nucleotides: TGTGCCAGTATCAACAGGGGAGATCTGAACACCGGGGAGCTGTTTTTT.

In its sample, this clone was seen a few times. The V gene is TRBV6-6, the J gene TRBJ2-7, with D tentatively TRBD2 (6 bases). CDR1 is MNHNY, CDR2 SVGAGI, per germline (reference sequence). V lost 5 bases and J lost 1, with 12 bases in between. The CDR3 runs to 14 residues. Written as DNA, the CDR3 is TGTGCCAGCAGTGGCCAGCGGGTGTCCTACGAGCAGTACTTC. Translated, it gives CASSGQRVSYEQYF.

This clone appeared a single time. V usage is TRBV7-2 and J usage is TRBJ1-5; the match to TRBD1 covers 7 bases. Germline lookup yields CDR1 SGHTA and CDR2 FQGNSA. Trimming at V came to 1 base and at J to 9 bases, leaving 6 bases not matched to a gene. This CDR3 is built from 14 residues. The CDR3 DNA reads as TGTGCCAGCAGCTTAGAACAGGGGATGACGCCCCAGCATTTT. Translated, it gives CASSLEQGMTPQHF.

This clone was seen only once. This CDR3 is CASSLHPGQAKRGNQPQHF. The CDR3 DNA sequence: TGTGCCAGCAGTCTTCACCCGGGACAGGCTAAGAGGGGCAATCAGCCCCAGCATTTT. This rearrangement joins TRBV21-1 to TRBJ1-5; TRBD1, the table's D call, was not compared with the DNA. TRBV21-1 has pseudogene status. This CDR3 is built from 19 residues.

CDR3 amino acids: CASSYSFDNEQFF. The CDR3 DNA reads TGTGCCAGCAGTTACTCTTTCGACAATGAGCAGTTCTTC. J is TRBJ2-1 and V is TRBV6-2 or TRBV6-3; D is ambiguous. The germline V gene encodes CDR1 MNHEY and CDR2 SVGEGT. Trimming removed 0 bases from V and 5 bases from J, with 5 bases in between. The CDR3 covers 13 residues.

V usage is TRBV9 and J usage is TRBJ2-7, with TRBD2 as a possible D gene (5 bases). V lost 0 bases and J 4 bases, leaving 14 bases between the germline ends. This CDR3 has 15 amino acids. CDR1 is SGDLS and CDR2 is YYNGEE in the germline V gene. CDR3 loop: CASSVGSGNHYEQYF. The CDR3 coding sequence is TGTGCCAGCAGCGTAGGCTCGGGGAACCATTACGAGCAGTACTTC.

The genes are TRBV2 and TRBJ1-5; TRBD1 aligns across 7 bases. V gave up 3 bases and J gave up 4 bases; unmatched junction bases: 0. The CDR3 loop spans 13 amino acids. Germline V lookup: CDR1 SNHLY, CDR2 FYNNEI. The CDR3 DNA reads as TGTGCCAGCAGTGAGGACAGGAATCAGCCCCAGCATTTT. Translated, it gives CASSEDRNQPQHF.

The chain carries TRBV9 and TRBJ2-7; D is ambiguous. Germline V gene data show CDR1 as SGDLS and CDR2 as YYNGEE. Trimming took 4 bases from V and 1 from J, leaving 6 bases between them. The CDR3 has 12 residues. In nucleotides, the CDR3 is TGTGCCAGCAGCCTCAGTTCCTACGAGCAGTACTTC. Its protein is CASSLSSYEQYF.

J is TRBJ2-3 and V is TRBV5-1, with a tentative D call TRBD2 (6 bases). CDR3 size: 14 residues. The V end was cut by 5 bases, the J end by 0 bases, with 10 bases between. CDR1 and CDR2 (germline): SGHRS, YFSETQ. In DNA form, the CDR3 reads TGCGCCAGCAGGAGCGGACTAAGCACAGATACGCAGTATTTT. Protein sequence: CASRSGLSTDTQYF.

V gene TRBV10-3 combines with J gene TRBJ1-5, with 8 bases matching TRBD1. Looked up from germline, CDR1 is ENHRY and CDR2 is SYGVKD. V dropped 0 bases and J dropped 3; count of bases not matched to a gene: 4. The CDR3 length is 16 residues. The CDR3 here is CAISESNRGNNQPQHF. As DNA, the CDR3 is TGTGCCATCAGTGAGTCGAACAGGGGGAACAATCAGCCCCAGCATTTT.

V usage is TRBV4-2 and J usage is TRBJ2-7; D is unclear. The V gene lost 0 bases and the J gene lost 6 bases, with 18 bases spanning the gap. Germline V CDR1 and CDR2: LGHNA, YNFKEQ. This CDR3 is 16 amino acids long. In DNA, the CDR3 is TGTGCCAGCAGCCAAGAGATGGTCCTAAGCGAGCGCGAGCAGTACTTC. Its protein product is CASSQEMVLSEREQYF.

The chain is built from TRBV7-9 and TRBJ1-1; TRBD1 matches at 10 bases. CDR1 is SEHNR and CDR2 is FQNEAQ in the germline V gene (reference sequence). This CDR3 region has 14 residues. V gave up 7 bases and J gave up 3 bases; unmatched junction bases: 5. In DNA, the CDR3 is TGTGCCAGCATCTTGGGGACAGGGGACACTGAAGCTTTCTTT. This sequence encodes CASILGTGDTEAFF.

The rearrangement uses TRBV24-1 and TRBJ1-5, with D unresolved. Germline V CDR1 and CDR2: KGHDR, SFDVKD. The CDR3 sequence is 16 residues long. The V end lost 4 bases, the J end lost 7 bases, and 19 bases lay between the germline ends. The CDR3 is CATSDPKIPHNQPQHF. Here the CDR3 DNA reads TGTGCCACCAGTGACCCGAAGATCCCACACAACCAGCCCCAGCATTTT.

The chain is built from TRBV5-1 and TRBJ1-2; the D gene is possibly TRBD1 (6 bases). V lost 5 bases and J 4 bases, leaving 18 bases between the germline ends. This CDR3 region has 15 residues. Germline-derived CDR1 and CDR2 are SGHRS and YFSETQ. The CDR3 DNA reads TGCGCCAGCAGTGTACGGGGGGCCACGGTCTATGGCTACACCTTC. Encoded protein: CASSVRGATVYGYTF.

This sequence joins TRBV27 and TRBJ1-5, with 8 bases identical to TRBD1. Per germline, CDR1 MNHEY and CDR2 SMNVEV (reference sequence). V shed 5 bases, J shed 3 bases, and the junction held 9 bases outside the gene matches. This CDR3 region has 16 residues. CDR3 sequence: CASSTRSGGPNQPQHF. The CDR3 nucleotides are TGTGCCAGCAGTACCCGGTCAGGGGGCCCCAATCAGCCCCAGCATTTT.

This chain joins TRBV28 and TRBJ1-1, with D perhaps matching TRBD1 (5 bases). Trimming shortened V by 2 bases and J by 4 bases, and 11 bases separated the two germline ends. The germline V gene has CDR1 MDHEN and CDR2 SYDVKM. The CDR3 is 14 amino acids. CDR3 coding DNA: TGTGCCAGCAGTTTAGCAGGGCGCGGCACTGAAGCTTTCTTT. This translates into CASSLAGRGTEAFF.

The chain carries TRBV18 and TRBJ2-1; D is perhaps TRBD2 (6 bases). The CDR3 length is 13 residues. Trimming removed 2 bases from V and 7 bases from J, with 9 bases in between. From germline, CDR1 is KGHSH and CDR2 LQKENI. CDR3 in DNA: TGTGCCAGCTCACCAACGGGAGCTAATGAGCAGTTCTTC. The encoded protein is CASSPTGANEQFF.

CDR3 sequence (DNA): TGTGCCAGCAGCTTTAGACAGGGTTGGTTCGAGGAGACCCAGTACTTC. Residues: CASSFRQGWFEETQYF. This chain uses TRBV14 with TRBJ2-5, with TRBD1 matching over 7 bases. CDR3 length: 16 amino acids. Germline V gene lookup returns CDR1 SGHDN and CDR2 FVKESK. V gave up 5 bases and J gave up 5 bases; unmatched junction bases: 14.

The chain is built from TRBV5-6 and TRBJ1-6; D not certain. CDR3 length: 15 amino acids. Germline V lookup: CDR1 SGHDT, CDR2 YYEEEE. V lost 1 base and J lost 7, with 12 bases in between. The CDR3 DNA reads TGTGCCAGCAGCTTGTTACCCTATTCAAATTCACCCCTCCACTTT. Protein product: CASSLLPYSNSPLHF.

The chain employs TRBV28 and TRBJ1-4; D gene ambiguous. CDR3 length: 15 amino acids. Germline loops: CDR1 MDHEN, CDR2 SYDVKM. The ends were cut back, 2 bases at V and 0 bases at J, with 7 bases in the middle. The DNA of the CDR3 is TGTGCCAGCAGTTTAGCCGGGACAACTAATGAAAAACTGTTTTTT. This codes for CASSLAGTTNEKLFF.